This T cell receptor (beta chain) was sequenced for a study of cytomegalovirus exposure and HLA in healthy donors. PCR primers comprised 60 Vbeta and 13 Jbeta primers. This table comes from immunoSEQ multiplex PCR, and its TCRdb copy is limited to in-frame clones, with some not included. This sample's clone table lists approximately 110,000 clones. The material sequenced was PBMCs. The source is a man aged 40-49 years in good health and CMV-seronegative.

The chain's CDR3 is CACTTGWAGRSEQYF. DNA for the CDR3: TGTGCCTGCACCACGGGGTGGGCGGGACGCTCTGAGCAGTACTTC. The chain uses TRBV30 and TRBJ2-7; possible D gene TRBD2, 6 bases. The V and J ends lost 6 bases and 7 bases respectively, with 25 bases between them. The CDR3 loop spans 15 amino acids. CDR1 is GTSNPN, CDR2 SVGIG, per germline (reference sequence). Based on the CDR3 plus reference TRBV30 and TRBJ2-7, the full variable domain is SQTIHQWPATLVQPVGSPLSLECTVEGTSNPNLYWYRQAAGRGLQLLFYSVGIGQISSEVPQNLSASRPQDRQFILSSKKLLLSDSGFYLCACTTGWAGRSEQYFGPGTRLTVT.